This TCR beta chain was documented in a study of OX40 agonist ivuxolimab in advanced cancers. Sequencing was performed with immunoSEQ multiplex PCR; in TCRdb, only in-frame clones are kept and a portion is missing. The sample includes 72,000 or so clones, roughly 87% seen only once; the top ten take 0.24%. Study conclusions and caveats: CD8+ T cells were the subset that, on average, had more expanded clones than CD4+. The antigen specificity of the peripheral T cells (those that were expanded) was not determined. Partly responding patients at 0.1-3.0 mg/kg showed some of the smallest clonal expansion.

This clone was found a few times. The antigen is unknown. The TCR comes from an adult with an advanced solid tumor such as melanoma, head and neck, liver or kidney cancer. The sequences come from CD4+ or CD8+ T cells sorted from blood, collected in a trial of the OX40 agonist ivuxolimab.

The CDR3 reads CAIIGQVYEQYF. For the CDR3, the DNA is TGTGCCATTATCGGACAGGTCTACGAGCAGTACTTC. The rearrangement links TRBV6-1 to TRBJ2-7, with 7 bases fitting TRBD1. The CDR3 loop spans 12 amino acids. The germline gives CDR1 MNHNS, CDR2 SASEGT. Trimming removed 10 bases from V and 3 bases from J; junction bases left unmatched: 6.